This T cell receptor beta chain was captured in a study of cytomegalovirus exposure and HLA in healthy donors. General study findings and limits: Under in vitro conditions, a few CMV-associated chains were confirmed as specific for CMV antigens. The tendency of first-cohort TCR clusters to co-occur in the roughly 130 validation repertoires was the finding of a later analysis. The authors enumerated roughly 180 TCR beta chains as linked to cytomegalovirus.

TCRdb keeps only in-frame clones here, not all; method: immunoSEQ multiplex PCR. This table holds approximately 160,000 clones, around 90% found once. This CDR3 comprises 15 residues. Germline V lookup: CDR1 LGHNA, CDR2 YSLEER. V was pared by 5 bases and J by 6 bases, with 9 bases of the junction left unmatched. Only one count was recorded for this clone. Its antigen is unidentified. Among the 120 subjects of the validation cohort, separate from the roughly 700-subject first cohort, were the donors. The chain combines TRBV4-3 with TRBJ1-4; 7 bases match TRBD1. This sequence originates from a young woman in good health and CMV-seropositive. Sequenced: PBMCs. CDR3 sequence: CASSLLQGTHEKLFF. The DNA of the CDR3 is TGCGCCAGCAGCTTACTACAGGGGACCCATGAAAAACTGTTTTTT.